The source of this TCR beta chain is a study of control samples from healthy donors and cancer patients. V was cut by 3 bases and J by 0 bases, with 12 bases left in between. CDR3 length equals 17 residues. Germline V gene data show CDR1 as MNHEY and CDR2 as SVGEGT. Data came from immunoSEQ multiplex PCR; TCRdb stores just in-frame clones and leaves some out. This table has 130,000 or so clones, more than 70% appearing once. The clonotype was recovered from a man over 45 in good health. This chain joins TRBV6-2 or TRBV6-3 and TRBJ1-6, with no clear D. Source material: blood. The CDR3 protein is CASSYKAAFSYNSPLHF. In DNA, the CDR3 is TGTGCCAGCAGTTATAAGGCAGCCTTCTCCTATAATTCACCCCTCCACTTT.